These 27 T cell receptor beta chains originate from one sample sequenced in a study of shared clonotypes between healthy human individuals. TCRdb's copy holds only in-frame clones and misses some; the assay was immunoSEQ multiplex PCR. The profile shows 850,000 to 1,200,000 clones, about 75% of them singletons. Sequencing used memory CD4+ T cells sorted from blood. The subset is: CD45RA-negative fraction. Receptors originate from a man aged 18 to 29 in good health.

Concerning this clone itself: Other nucleotide sequences in the sample specify the same CDR3. The chain has TRBV7-2 and TRBJ1-3; D unresolved. From germline, CDR1 is SGHTA and CDR2 FQGNSA. Deletions cut 3 bases from V and 2 bases from J, with 2 bases between. There are 12 residues in the CDR3. DNA for the CDR3: TGTGCCAGCAGCTTCCCTGGAAACACCATATATTTT. Protein sequence: CASSFPGNTIYF.

This clone was seen more than once but under ten times. This chain links TRBV25-1 with TRBJ2-3; D uncertain. Germline CDR1 and CDR2: MGHDK and SYGVNS. The CDR3 totals 14 residues. V shed 3 bases and J shed 2 bases, with 9 bases lying between them. The CDR3 reads CASSDTDFTDTQYF. As DNA, the CDR3 is TGTGCCAGCAGTGATACAGATTTCACAGATACGCAGTATTTT.

The chain carries TRBV10-2 and TRBJ1-1, with TRBD1 as a possible D gene (5 bases). The CDR3 covers 13 residues. V was cut by 3 bases and J by 10 bases, with 15 bases left in between. The germline CDR1 and CDR2 sequences are WSHSY and SAAADI. CDR3 protein: CASSDPGWGLAFF. The CDR3 coding sequence is TGCGCCAGCAGTGATCCGGGCTGGGGGTTAGCTTTCTTT.

The V and J genes are TRBV25-1 and TRBJ1-2; 8 bases fit TRBD1. CDR3 length: 14 amino acids. Unmatched junction bases numbered 7, after V lost 5 bases and J lost 5 bases. The germline V gene has CDR1 MGHDK and CDR2 SYGVNS. The CDR3 DNA reads as TGTGCCAGCAGTCTTGGACAGGGCCAGTATGGCTACACCTTC. Translating it yields CASSLGQGQYGYTF.

V is TRBV7-2 and J is TRBJ2-5, with D uncertain. V lost 5 bases, J lost 7 bases, and 17 bases lay in between. This CDR3 has 14 amino acids. Germline assignment: CDR1 SGHTA and CDR2 FQGNSA. This chain's CDR3 is CASSPATAKGTQYF. The CDR3, as DNA: TGTGCCAGCAGCCCGGCGACGGCGAAGGGGACCCAGTACTTC.

The chain recombines TRBV4-3 with TRBJ2-5; D not resolved. Trimming removed 4 bases at V and 1 base at J, with 16 bases between. The CDR3 consists of 16 residues. Germline V gene sequence: CDR1 LGHNA, CDR2 YSLEER. The CDR3 loop is CASSRDLTLSQETQYF. As DNA, the CDR3 is TGCGCCAGCAGCCGAGACCTGACACTATCCCAAGAGACCCAGTACTTC.

Worth noting for this clone: Other DNA sequences in this specimen translate into the identical CDR3. The CDR3 bases are TGCGCCAGCAGCTTGGGGCAGGTATCCTACGAGCAGTACTTC. Translation gives CASSLGQVSYEQYF. V is TRBV5-1 and J is TRBJ2-7, with D unclear. Germline V gene data show CDR1 as SGHRS and CDR2 as YFSETQ. The V end was cut by 0 bases, the J end by 1 base, with 8 bases between. This CDR3 is built from 14 residues.

The chain carries TRBV6-6 and TRBJ1-1; the match to TRBD1 covers 7 bases. Germline trimming cut 7 bases from V and 4 bases from J; bases unmatched to any gene: 6. The CDR3 loop spans 13 amino acids. Germline V gene lookup returns CDR1 MNHNY and CDR2 SVGAGI (reference sequence). CDR3 DNA sequence: TGTGCCAGCACCACACAGGGGACCACTGAAGCTTTCTTT. It encodes CASTTQGTTEAFF.

The V gene is TRBV7-2, the J gene TRBJ1-2, with 11 positions matching TRBD1. Germline V gene lookup returns CDR1 SGHTA and CDR2 FQGNSA. The ends lost 1 base at V and 4 bases at J; junction bases unmatched: 2. The CDR3 consists of 15 residues. The chain's CDR3 is CASSLDGTGGYGYTF. The CDR3 nucleotides are TGTGCCAGCAGCTTAGACGGGACAGGGGGCTATGGCTACACCTTC.

This chain connects TRBV28 to TRBJ1-5; D not certain. The CDR3 consists of 12 residues. Germline CDR1 and CDR2: MDHEN and SYDVKM. Trimming left V 4 bases short and J 7 bases short, with 8 bases between. The CDR3 region has the DNA TGTGCCAGCAGTTCCCCTCGACAGCCCCAGCATTTT. Protein sequence: CASSSPRQPQHF.

A single count supports this clone. The chain links TRBV5-1 to TRBJ2-3, with 11 nucleotides matching TRBD1. The V and J ends lost 5 bases and 4 bases, in that order; junction bases with no gene match: 6. The CDR3 length is 15 residues. Germline CDR1 reads SGHRS; CDR2 reads YFSETQ. This CDR3 reads CASSQRTGGADTQYF. CDR3 sequence (DNA): TGCGCCAGCAGTCAGCGGACAGGGGGCGCAGATACGCAGTATTTT.

This clone was seen repeatedly, ten times or more. J is TRBJ2-2 and V is TRBV14, with D perhaps being TRBD1 or TRBD2 (5 bases each). The CDR3 is 18 residues long. Per the germline V gene, CDR1 is SGHDN and CDR2 is FVKESK. Trimming removed 1 base from V and 6 bases from J, with 21 bases in between. This chain's CDR3 is CASSQASIGAPFPGELFF. The CDR3, as DNA: TGTGCCAGCAGCCAAGCCAGTATCGGGGCCCCTTTTCCCGGGGAGCTGTTTTTT.

This clone has just a few counts. V and J are TRBV7-2 and TRBJ2-1, with 8 bases aligning to TRBD2. Germline V gives CDR1 SGHTA, CDR2 FQGNSA. The CDR3 covers 17 residues. V shed 5 bases and J 8 bases; nucleotides not matched to a gene: 17. The CDR3 coding sequence is TGTGCCAGCAGCGCCCCCCCAGCGGGAGTAGGGATGGATGAGCAGTTCTTC. Translation: CASSAPPAGVGMDEQFF.

The V call is TRBV18, the J call TRBJ2-5; maybe TRBD2 (5 bases). Germline values: CDR1 KGHSH, CDR2 LQKENI. The CDR3 loop spans 13 amino acids. The germline V and J ends were trimmed by 3 bases and 2 bases, with 7 bases remaining between them. CDR3 amino acids: CASSPSEQETQYF. The CDR3 region has the DNA TGTGCCAGCTCACCTAGCGAGCAAGAGACCCAGTACTTC.

For this clone: This sample includes further DNA sequences coding for the same CDR3. The chain carries TRBV28 and TRBJ1-1; D is ambiguous. CDR1 and CDR2 from the germline V gene are MDHEN and SYDVKM. V lost 5 bases, J lost 0 bases, and 10 bases lay in between. The CDR3 has 14 amino acids. The CDR3 loop is CASSLGIMNTEAFF. For the CDR3, the DNA is TGTGCCAGCAGTCTGGGTATTATGAACACTGAAGCTTTCTTT. Full variable domain (missing parts from reference TRBV28 and TRBJ1-1): DVKVTQSSRYLVKRTGEKVFLECVQDMDHENMFWYRQDPGLGLRLIYFSYDVKMKEKGDIPEGYSVSREKKERFSLILESASTNQTSMYLCASSLGIMNTEAFFGQGTRLTVV.

The V and J genes are TRBV5-1 and TRBJ2-5, with D possibly TRBD1 on 5 matching bases. Germline CDR1 and CDR2: SGHRS and YFSETQ. The CDR3 length is 14 residues. V was shortened by 4 bases and J by 2 bases, with 12 bases between the two germline ends. The CDR3 here is CASSQQAPQETQYF. CDR3 nucleotide sequence: TGCGCCAGCAGCCAACAGGCTCCTCAAGAGACCCAGTACTTC.

This clone was counted once. This chain joins TRBV10-3 and TRBJ2-3; 7 nucleotides align to TRBD1. CDR1 and CDR2 (germline): ENHRY, SYGVKD. This CDR3 spans 14 amino acids. V trimming: 10 bases; J trimming: 3 bases; junction bases outside the gene matches: 10. In nucleotides, the CDR3 is TGTGCCACCGAAACAGGGGTTTCGACAGATACGCAGTATTTT. Its translation is CATETGVSTDTQYF.

This sequence joins TRBV5-6 and TRBJ2-2; TRBD2 agrees at 12 bases. The trim removed 6 bases at V and 0 bases at J, leaving 9 bases unmatched. Germline V gives CDR1 SGHDT, CDR2 YYEEEE. The CDR3 runs to 18 residues. CDR3: CASIIRTSGVANTGELFF. CDR3 in DNA: TGTGCCAGCATTATCCGGACTAGCGGGGTCGCGAACACCGGGGAGCTGTTTTTT. Supplemented by reference TRBV5-6 and TRBJ2-2, the full variable domain reads DAGVTQSPTHLIKTRGQQVTLRCSPKSGHDTVSWYQQALGQGPQFIFQYYEEEERQRGNFPDRFSGHQFPNYSSELNVNALLLGDSALYLCASIIRTSGVANTGELFFGEGSRLTVL.

The chain uses TRBV4-1 and TRBJ1-2; unclear D gene. V lost 2 bases to trimming and J lost 4 bases, with 17 bases between them. Germline values: CDR1 MGHRA, CDR2 YSYEKL. CDR3 length: 16 residues. The CDR3 loop reads CASSQPKWQDGYGYTF. Written as DNA, the CDR3 is TGCGCCAGCAGCCAACCTAAATGGCAGGACGGCTATGGCTACACCTTC.

This sequence joins TRBV11-2 and TRBJ1-4; the D gene is possibly TRBD1 (6 bases). Germline V gives CDR1 SGHAT, CDR2 FQNNGV. The V and J ends lost 3 bases and 4 bases respectively, with 12 bases between them. The CDR3 is 15 residues long. CDR3 coding DNA: TGTGCCAGCAGCTTGAGAAGGACAGATAATGAAAAACTGTTTTTT. Translation: CASSLRRTDNEKLFF.

The CDR3 here is CASVRDRGEEFF. For the CDR3, the DNA is TGTGCCAGCGTCCGGGACAGGGGGGAGGAGTTCTTC. The gene calls are TRBV2 and TRBJ2-1; 11 bases line up with TRBD1. The CDR3 is made up of 12 amino acids. V shed 8 bases, J shed 14 bases, and the junction held 8 bases outside the gene matches. Looked up from germline, CDR1 is SNHLY and CDR2 is FYNNEI. The whole variable domain, remainder taken from reference TRBV2 and TRBJ2-1, is EPEVTQTPSHQVTQMGQEVILRCVPISNHLYFYWYRQILGQKVEFLVSFYNNEISEKSEIFDDQFSVERPDGSNFTLKIRSTKLEDSAMYFCASVRDRGEEFFGPGTRLTVL.

As regards this clone: The identical CDR3 is also encoded by other nucleotide sequences in the sample. This chain connects TRBV6-5 to TRBJ1-1, with D possibly matching TRBD1 (6 bases). Trimming pared 2 bases from V and 8 bases from J, leaving 9 bases between. CDR1 and CDR2 (germline): MNHEY, SVGAGI. The CDR3 totals 12 residues. DNA of the CDR3: TGTGCCAGCAGTTACACAACAGGGGAAGCTTTCTTT. This gives the protein CASSYTTGEAFF.

Concerning this clone: This sample also contains other DNA sequences that code for the same CDR3. The chain is built from TRBV30 and TRBJ1-4; no reliable D call. The length of the CDR3 is 12 residues. Per the germline V gene, CDR1 is GTSNPN and CDR2 is SVGIG (reference sequence). The ends were cut back, 1 base at V and 7 bases at J, with 7 bases in the middle. CDR3 nucleotide sequence: TGTGCCTGGAGTGAAGGGCGTGAAAAACTGTTTTTT. Translated: CAWSEGREKLFF.

The genes are TRBV7-2 and TRBJ2-1, with TRBD2 identical over 8 bases. The CDR3 spans 14 residues. CDR1 is SGHTA, CDR2 FQGNSA, per germline. V lost 5 bases to trimming and J lost 4 bases; unmatched junction nucleotides: 4. DNA of the CDR3: TGTGCCAGCAGCGAGACTAGCGTTTACAATGAGCAGTTCTTC. This codes for CASSETSVYNEQFF.

The V gene is TRBV9, the J gene TRBJ2-5; 8 bases match TRBD2. The CDR3 extends over 16 amino acids. Trimming took 0 bases from V and 5 from J; bases not matched to a gene: 9. The V gene's germline CDR1 is SGDLS and CDR2 YYNGEE. The DNA of the CDR3 is TGTGCCAGCAGCGTAGCGGGTAGCGGGGCATGGGAGACCCAGTACTTC. It encodes CASSVAGSGAWETQYF.

The V call is TRBV7-2, the J call TRBJ2-1, with 8 bases matching TRBD1. J lost 6 bases, V lost 5 bases, and 9 bases had no gene match. Germline V gives CDR1 SGHTA, CDR2 FQGNSA. There are 15 residues in the CDR3. The CDR3 bases are TGTGCCAGCAGCGTAACCGGGACAGGTGGCAATGAGCAGTTCTTC. Encoded protein: CASSVTGTGGNEQFF.

The V gene is TRBV10-2, the J gene TRBJ1-2, with TRBD1 matching over 8 bases. There are 13 residues in the CDR3. Trimming removed 3 bases from V and 8 bases from J; junction bases left unmatched: 5. Germline V CDR1 and CDR2: WSHSY, SAAADI. The CDR3 DNA is TGCGCCAGCAGTGATACTGGACAGGGAGGCTACACCTTC. Translated, it gives CASSDTGQGGYTF.